This T cell receptor beta chain stems from a study of T-cell reconstitution after alpha-beta-depleted transplantation in children. The V gene's germline CDR1 is SGHRS and CDR2 YFSETQ. Between the trimmed V and J ends, which lost 2 bases and 0 bases, there was a span of 1 base. The CDR3 covers 12 residues. This clonotype was recorded many times. The TCRbeta library incorporated unique molecular identifiers. TCRdb fed the PCR reads into MiXCR, producing one record per CDR3 protein. The sample consists of over 70,000 distinct CDR3 sequences, 10% to 15% of them appearing once. This clonotype was sampled from a human donor who donated a stem cell graft to a child with inherited bone marrow failure. Source: PBMCs from the stem cell graft donor, taken from the stem cell graft. V is TRBV5-1 and J is TRBJ2-3; D is uncertain. CDR3 coding DNA: TGCGCCAGCAGCTTAAGCACAGATACGCAGTATTTT. Protein: CASSLSTDTQYF. Filled out from reference TRBV5-1 and TRBJ2-3, the complete variable domain reads KAGVTQTPRYLIKTRGQQVTLSCSPISGHRSVSWYQQTPGQGLQFLFEYFSETQRNKGNFPGRFSGRQFSNSRSEMNVSTLELGDSALYLCASSLSTDTQYFGPGTRLTVL.